The clone carrying this TCR beta chain has more than one count but fewer than ten. No antigen is known for it. Each diagnosis was grounded in clinical symptoms, serum thyroxine and TRAb, thyroid ultrasound, and orbital computed tomography. More than 8.5 ml of fresh peripheral blood supplied the PBMCs. The CDR3 totals 11 residues. V gave up 5 bases and J gave up 7 bases, with 8 bases separating them. Germline values: CDR1 MNHNS, CDR2 SASEGT. Using RNA transcripts as the source, TCR beta CDR3 regions were amplified. The HTBI primer set drove a first-round RT-PCR of the TCR CDR3. Using its own MiXCR run on the multiplex PCR reads, TCRdb lists one record per CDR3 protein. The sample includes some 770,000 distinct CDR3 sequences, around 17% of them seen just once. The data are from a study of T cells in Graves' hyperthyroidism and ophthalmopathy. In the study overall: Staff took peripheral blood when the initial diagnosis was made, before any treatment began.

Broader study findings: The blood repertoire included most of the expanded thyroid clonotypes above 0.001.

The clonotype originates from a man younger than 35 with Graves' hyperthyroidism. Specimen: blood. This rearrangement joins TRBV6-1 to TRBJ2-5; D is possibly TRBD2 (5 bases). The CDR3 region has the DNA TGTGCCAGCAGTCACGCGGGGACCCAGTACTTC. It translates to CASSHAGTQYF.